The clone carrying this T cell receptor beta chain has only a few counts. Antigen: not known. The sample belongs to a study of STAT5B mutations in CD4+ large granular lymphocyte leukemia. Study conclusions and caveats: TRBV06-family usage was enriched in top patient clones (8/27) versus controls (2/35). CD4-sorted patient repertoires seemed more clonal than healthy CD4+ repertoires.

Some clones are missing from TCRdb's copy, which holds only in-frame ones; the method was immunoSEQ multiplex PCR. The repertoire holds almost 30,000 clones, with around four fifths as singletons. The CDR3 totals 12 residues. Germline V gene lookup returns CDR1 KGHSH and CDR2 LQKENI. The ends were cut back, 4 bases at V and 7 bases at J, with 7 bases in the middle. The V gene is TRBV18, the J gene TRBJ1-4; no firm D call. The material sequenced was CD4+ T cells from blood buffy coats. This receptor was identified in a human donor in good health. CDR3 protein: CASSLPGEKLFF. The CDR3 DNA sequence: TGTGCCAGCTCACTCCCAGGTGAAAAACTGTTTTTT.